What follows describes a single TCR beta chain. The data are from a study of blood T cell repertoires in COVID-19. The CDR3 sequence is 17 residues long. Germline loops: CDR1 MNHEY, CDR2 SMNVEV (reference sequence). With V trimmed by 0 bases and J by 0 bases, 3 bases remained unmatched. Assay: immunoSEQ multiplex PCR; the TCRdb copy retains only in-frame clones and omits some. The sample contains approximately 61,000 clones, around 83% of which appear only once. During active infection, Seattle patients enrolled and were then monitored through disease. The sequenced sample was peripheral blood. The TCR originated in a man in his forties or fifties with COVID-19, enrolled during active disease. The rearrangement joins TRBV27 to TRBJ1-1, with 11 nucleotides matching TRBD1. The chain's CDR3 is CASSLSGTGGMNTEAFF. In DNA, the CDR3 is TGTGCCAGCAGTTTATCAGGGACAGGGGGTATGAACACTGAAGCTTTCTTT.